This T cell receptor beta chain was recovered during a study of T cells in localized non-small cell lung cancer. Generated by immunoSEQ multiplex PCR, the TCRdb table keeps only in-frame clones and is missing some. The repertoire has around 30,000 clones, under 95% of them found once; the top ten carry about 0.73%. The V gene lost 1 base and the J gene lost 2 bases, with 15 bases spanning the gap. This CDR3 is built from 16 residues. Germline CDR1 and CDR2: KGHSH and LQKENI. The chain is built from TRBV18 and TRBJ2-7; D may be TRBD1 (5 bases). This specimen consisted of peripheral blood, obtained before any cancer treatment. This sequence originates from a woman aged 40-69 years with stage I lung adenocarcinoma. The CDR3 region has the DNA TGTGCCAGCTCACCACAGAGACAGAGATTCGCCTACGAGCAGTACTTC. Amino acid sequence: CASSPQRQRFAYEQYF.